The 29 T cell receptor beta chains below all came from one sample that was sequenced in a study of shared clonotypes between healthy human individuals. Repertoires were generated with immunoSEQ multiplex PCR, while TCRdb's copy carries only in-frame clones and drops some. The sample has around 1.4 million clones, around 98.5% seen once; the top ten hold around 0.38%. The specimen sequenced was naive CD4+ T cells sorted from blood. This sample's subset: CD45RA+ positively selected. The receptors were gathered from a man in his thirties or forties in good health.

The chain employs TRBV2 and TRBJ2-3, with D tentatively TRBD1 (5 bases). V was pared by 6 bases and J by 6 bases, with 19 bases between. Germline V gene lookup returns CDR1 SNHLY and CDR2 FYNNEI. The CDR3 extends over 15 amino acids. The CDR3 DNA sequence: TGTGCCAGCAGGACCGGACCGCTGGGGCGGGATACGCAGTATTTT. It encodes CASRTGPLGRDTQYF.

The chain uses TRBV11-2 and TRBJ2-1; no reliable D call. The CDR3 length is 12 residues. V was cut by 0 bases and J by 10 bases, with 7 bases left in between. CDR1 and CDR2 (germline): SGHAT, FQNNGV. The CDR3 DNA reads TGTGCCAGCAGCTTAGATATGGGAGAGCAGTTCTTC. Amino acids: CASSLDMGEQFF. Full variable domain (missing parts from reference TRBV11-2 and TRBJ2-1): EAGVAQSPRYKIIEKRQSVAFWCNPISGHATLYWYQQILGQGPKLLIQFQNNGVVDDSQLPKDRFSAERLKGVDSTLKIQPAKLEDSAVYLCASSLDMGEQFFGPGTRLTVL.

CDR3 DNA sequence: TGTGCCAGCTCACCGTCGAACTCCTACAATGAGCAGTTCTTC. It codes for CASSPSNSYNEQFF. The chain recombines TRBV18 with TRBJ2-1; D is ambiguous. Germline V gives CDR1 KGHSH, CDR2 LQKENI. The CDR3 loop spans 14 amino acids. V lost 3 bases and J 0 bases, leaving 6 bases between the germline ends.

The V gene is TRBV27, the J gene TRBJ2-1; 7 bases align to TRBD2. This CDR3 is built from 17 residues. From germline, CDR1 is MNHEY and CDR2 SMNVEV (reference sequence). V trimming: 0 bases; J trimming: 2 bases; junction bases outside the gene matches: 7. CDR3 in amino acids: CASSLSPSGGTYNEQFF. The CDR3 nucleotides read TGTGCCAGCAGTTTATCTCCTAGCGGAGGGACCTACAATGAGCAGTTCTTC.

The rearrangement links TRBV6-5 to TRBJ2-7; 7 bases fit TRBD2. J lost 5 bases, V lost 4 bases, and 11 bases had no gene match. Germline lookup yields CDR1 MNHEY and CDR2 SVGAGI. CDR3 length: 15 residues. The CDR3 coding sequence is TGTGCCAGCAGTTCGTCCCTTCTTAGCGGGCACGAGCAGTACTTC. Its protein is CASSSSLLSGHEQYF.

The gene calls are TRBV21-1 and TRBJ2-2; whether TRBD2, the table's D call, matches the DNA was not checked. TRBV21-1 is assigned pseudogene status. The CDR3 is made up of 16 amino acids. The CDR3 coding sequence is TGTGCCAGCAGCCTCGGGAAGGGTTTAGGGACCGGGGAGCTGTTTTTT. It yields the protein CASSLGKGLGTGELFF.

CDR3 loop: CASSATVGGSFLNEQFF. CDR3 bases: TGTGCCAGCAGCGCCACGGTGGGGGGCAGTTTCCTCAATGAGCAGTTCTTC. The chain joins TRBV9 to TRBJ2-1; either TRBD1 or TRBD2 may supply D (6 bases each). There are 17 residues in the CDR3. The V gene's germline CDR1 is SGDLS and CDR2 YYNGEE. V was clipped by 3 bases and J by 6 bases, with 22 bases between them.

CDR3 amino acids: CASSTPYGLADTDTQYF. In DNA, the CDR3 is TGTGCCAGCAGTACCCCGTATGGACTAGCGGACACAGATACGCAGTATTTT. The rearrangement joins TRBV28 to TRBJ2-3; 10 bases fit TRBD2. The CDR3 spans 17 residues. The V gene end was trimmed by 5 bases and the J gene end by 2 bases; junction bases not matched to a gene: 10. The germline V gene has CDR1 MDHEN and CDR2 SYDVKM.

The chain combines TRBV10-1 with TRBJ1-2, with a tentative D call TRBD1 (5 bases). Germline V gene data show CDR1 as WNHNN and CDR2 as SYGVQD (reference sequence). Trimming cost V 9 bases and J 8 bases, with 28 bases left between them. The CDR3 totals 16 residues. The CDR3 DNA sequence: TGCGCCAGAACCGGGTCCGGACACAGATCCCCCATCGGCTACACCTTC. It encodes CARTGSGHRSPIGYTF.

The CDR3 here is CASRPGGISYEQYF. The CDR3 nucleotides are TGTGCCAGCAGACCGGGGGGGATTTCCTACGAGCAGTACTTC. The rearrangement uses TRBV2 and TRBJ2-7, with 8 bases aligning to TRBD2. The CDR3 spans 14 residues. Germline V lookup: CDR1 SNHLY, CDR2 FYNNEI. Trimming at V came to 6 bases and at J to 1 base, leaving 5 bases not matched to a gene.

This chain links TRBV29-1 with TRBJ1-2; perhaps TRBD1 as D (6 bases). Germline V CDR1 and CDR2: SQVTM, ANQGSEA. This CDR3 is built from 14 residues. V gave up 6 bases and J gave up 3 bases, with 17 bases separating them. CDR3 protein: CSVRQQGIDYGYTF. DNA of the CDR3: TGCAGCGTCCGGCAGCAGGGGATAGACTATGGCTACACCTTC.

The chain is built from TRBV7-8 and TRBJ2-4; 7 bases are shared with TRBD2. The CDR3 length is 14 residues. Germline-derived CDR1 and CDR2 are SGHVS and FQNEAQ. Trimming took 5 bases from V and 8 from J; bases not matched to a gene: 9. The CDR3 DNA reads as TGTGCCAGCAGCCCAGGGCGGGAGTTTTACATTCAGTACTTC. Translation: CASSPGREFYIQYF.

This chain joins TRBV7-2 and TRBJ2-3; D gene uncertain. V was shortened by 5 bases and J by 7 bases, with 7 bases between the two germline ends. Germline V gives CDR1 SGHTA, CDR2 FQGNSA. The CDR3 is 11 residues long. The CDR3 DNA is TGTGCCAGCAGCGCGGATTATACGCAGTATTTT. Its protein is CASSADYTQYF. Full variable domain (remainder filled in from reference TRBV7-2 and TRBJ2-3): GAGVSQSPSNKVTEKGKDVELRCDPISGHTALYWYRQSLGQGLEFLIYFQGNSAPDKSGLPSDRFSAERTGGSVSTLTIQRTQQEDSAVYLCASSADYTQYFGPGTRLTVL.

The sample holds one count of this clone. The chain uses TRBV7-2 and TRBJ2-1; 10 bases match TRBD2. Trimming took 0 bases from V and 8 from J; bases not matched to a gene: 13. This CDR3 contains 18 residues. Germline V gene data show CDR1 as SGHTA and CDR2 as FQGNSA. The DNA of the CDR3 is TGTGCCAGCAGCTTAGCGGCACTAGCGGGACCCCTCGAGGATGAGCAGTTCTTC. Translated: CASSLAALAGPLEDEQFF. The variable domain in full, completed from reference TRBV7-2 and TRBJ2-1, reads GAGVSQSPSNKVTEKGKDVELRCDPISGHTALYWYRQSLGQGLEFLIYFQGNSAPDKSGLPSDRFSAERTGGSVSTLTIQRTQQEDSAVYLCASSLAALAGPLEDEQFFGPGTRLTVL.

The count of this clone is one. The V gene is TRBV15, the J gene TRBJ2-7; TRBD2 is a possible D gene (6 bases). This CDR3 spans 16 amino acids. With 0 bases removed from V and 5 bases from J, the gap between germline ends came to 17 bases. Germline CDR1 is LNHNV and CDR2 is YYDKDF (reference sequence). The CDR3 nucleotides are TGTGCCACCAGCAGAGATCTACCGGGAGTAGGGAACGAGCAGTACTTC. Translating it yields CATSRDLPGVGNEQYF.

CDR3 nucleotides: TGTGCCAGCAGCCTCTGGAGCGGGGAGGGAGGCTTTGGCACAGATACGCAGTATTTT. Amino acids: CASSLWSGEGGFGTDTQYF. The rearrangement joins TRBV9 to TRBJ2-3, with TRBD2 matching 7 bases. The ends lost 4 bases at V and 1 base at J; junction bases unmatched: 18. The CDR3 is 19 amino acids. Germline CDR1 SGDLS, CDR2 YYNGEE.

The chain couples TRBV28 to TRBJ2-7; 9 bases are a match to TRBD2. This CDR3 contains 15 residues. The germline V gene has CDR1 MDHEN and CDR2 SYDVKM. With V trimmed by 6 bases and J by 0 bases, 6 bases remained unmatched. The chain's CDR3 is CASRQYSGSSYEQYF. For the CDR3, the DNA is TGTGCCAGCAGACAATATAGCGGGAGCTCCTACGAGCAGTACTTC.

This clone appeared a single time. The V and J genes are TRBV27 and TRBJ1-5; D remains unclear. V lost 2 bases, J lost 4 bases, and 9 bases lay in between. This CDR3 is 14 amino acids long. Germline assignment: CDR1 MNHEY and CDR2 SMNVEV (reference sequence). The CDR3, as DNA: TGTGCCAGCAGTTTACTTCAAGGTAATCAGCCCCAGCATTTT. Its protein is CASSLLQGNQPQHF.

Here the CDR3 DNA reads TGTGCCAGCAGCCTAATCTCGGGGGCGGGTGAGCAGTTCTTC. It translates to CASSLISGAGEQFF. The chain couples TRBV7-9 to TRBJ2-1; perhaps D is TRBD1 or TRBD2 (6 bases each). The CDR3 runs 14 residues. The V end lost 5 bases, the J end lost 9 bases, and 17 bases lay between the germline ends. Germline assignment: CDR1 SEHNR and CDR2 FQNEAQ (reference sequence).

Of note for this clone: The same CDR3 arises from other DNA sequences in this sample as well. The rearrangement links TRBV9 to TRBJ2-1; D possibly matches TRBD1 or TRBD2 (5 bases each). Trimming left V 1 base short and J 0 bases short, with 8 bases between. This CDR3 has 15 amino acids. From germline, CDR1 is SGDLS and CDR2 YYNGEE. The DNA for the CDR3 is TGTGCCAGCAGCGTAACCGGGACCTCCTACAATGAGCAGTTCTTC. The encoded protein is CASSVTGTSYNEQFF.

The chain links TRBV28 to TRBJ1-5; a possible D gene is TRBD1 (5 bases). The germline CDR1 and CDR2 sequences are MDHEN and SYDVKM. The V end was cut by 6 bases, the J end by 6 bases, with 12 bases between. The CDR3 runs to 13 residues. CDR3: CASRVGVIQPQHF. The CDR3 bases are TGTGCCAGCAGGGTGGGGGTTATTCAGCCCCAGCATTTT.

The chain has TRBV11-2 and TRBJ1-1, with no clear D. V dropped 5 bases and J dropped 4 bases, with 11 bases sitting between them. Germline CDR1 and CDR2: SGHAT and FQNNGV. The CDR3 runs 13 residues. In DNA form, the CDR3 reads TGTGCCAGCAGCCAAAAGTGGGGCACTGAAGCTTTCTTT. Translating it yields CASSQKWGTEAFF.

V is TRBV28 and J is TRBJ1-1; the D is unclear. V lost 5 bases, J lost 1 base, and 20 bases lay in between. The germline CDR1 and CDR2 sequences are MDHEN and SYDVKM. The CDR3 contains 17 residues. CDR3 sequence reads: CASSTHWKPGKNTEAFF. The CDR3 region has the DNA TGTGCCAGCAGTACGCATTGGAAGCCCGGAAAGAACACTGAAGCTTTCTTT.

The V and J genes are TRBV30 and TRBJ2-7; the D is unclear. The length of the CDR3 is 11 residues. Germline V lookup: CDR1 GTSNPN, CDR2 SVGIG (reference sequence). The V end was cut by 4 bases, the J end by 5 bases, with 9 bases between. CDR3 loop: CAWTDLNEQYF. Here the CDR3 DNA reads TGTGCCTGGACAGATCTGAACGAGCAGTACTTC.

The rearrangement links TRBV19 to TRBJ2-5; D remains unclear. V lost 5 bases to trimming and J lost 5 bases, with 18 bases between them. CDR3 length: 15 amino acids. The germline gives CDR1 LNHDA, CDR2 SQIVND (reference sequence). The CDR3 spells CASSPRFVAPETQYF. In DNA, the CDR3 is TGTGCCAGTAGTCCCCGCTTCGTGGCGCCGGAGACCCAGTACTTC.

The gene calls are TRBV19 and TRBJ2-6, with TRBD1 as a possible D gene (5 bases). This CDR3 contains 16 residues. Germline CDR1 LNHDA, CDR2 SQIVND (reference sequence). V dropped 7 bases and J dropped 1 base, with 14 bases sitting between them. DNA of the CDR3: TGTGCCAGTACGCTCCTAGGGGCATCTGGGGCCAACGTCCTGACTTTC. Protein product: CASTLLGASGANVLTF.

This chain uses TRBV18 with TRBJ2-3; TRBD1 might be the D (5 bases). CDR1 and CDR2 from the germline V gene are KGHSH and LQKENI. V gave up 2 bases and J gave up 4 bases, with 16 bases separating them. The CDR3 runs 16 residues. This CDR3 reads CASSPTSAGKADTQYF. DNA of the CDR3: TGTGCCAGCTCACCAACCTCTGCAGGGAAAGCAGATACGCAGTATTTT.

V is TRBV27 and J is TRBJ2-7, with 7 bases lining up with TRBD1. Germline V gives CDR1 MNHEY, CDR2 SMNVEV (reference sequence). Unmatched junction bases numbered 5, after V lost 6 bases and J lost 0 bases. The CDR3 extends over 14 amino acids. The CDR3 DNA follows: TGTGCCAGCAGACTACAGGGGAGCTCCTACGAGCAGTACTTC. It translates to CASRLQGSSYEQYF.

The rearrangement uses TRBV2 and TRBJ2-5; D gene unclear. V lost 5 bases and J lost 2, with 9 bases in between. The CDR3 is made up of 13 amino acids. In germline, CDR1 is SNHLY, CDR2 FYNNEI. CDR3 protein: CASSRLEQETQYF. The DNA of the CDR3 is TGTGCCAGCAGTCGCCTAGAGCAAGAGACCCAGTACTTC.